These 22 T cell receptor beta chains were sequenced from one sample in a study of blood T cell repertoires in COVID-19 (dated by TCRdb to about 2020). The protocol used for the library was the immunoSEQ multiplex PCR assay. Entries here come from immuneACCESS through TCRdb and include only in-frame sequences with V and J called. Some clones fail to appear in such tables; in the studies checked, an unresolved V gene covers under half of the shortfall, and the cause of the remainder is unknown. This sample gives 70,000 or so clones in total; roughly 72% of them show up just once. The top ten constitute just under 15% of the sample. Sequenced sample: peripheral blood. The receptors shown here come from a man in his fifties or sixties with COVID-19, enrolled during active disease.

Notes on this clone: A much larger clone differs from this one at a single base, so this may be a read error. The identical CDR3 is also encoded by other nucleotide sequences in the sample. The chain carries TRBV5-4 and TRBJ1-6; 7 bases are shared with TRBD1. The CDR3 sequence is 14 residues long. Trimming removed 3 bases from V and 7 bases from J; junction bases left unmatched: 4. Per germline, CDR1 SGHNT and CDR2 YYREEE (reference sequence). CDR3 in amino acids: CASSYRDSNSPLHF. The CDR3 region has the DNA TGTGCCAGCAGCTACCGGGACAGCAATTCACCCCTCCACTTT.

This chain uses TRBV19 with TRBJ2-5; tentatively, D is TRBD2 (6 bases). Germline values: CDR1 LNHDA, CDR2 SQIVND (reference sequence). Trimming cost V 5 bases and J 1 base, with 11 bases left between them. CDR3 size: 14 residues. In nucleotides, the CDR3 is TGTGCCAGTAGTTCTTTAGCGGCCCAAGAGACCCAGTACTTC. Translated, it gives CASSSLAAQETQYF.

This clone was seen only once. The rearrangement links TRBV10-2 to TRBJ1-1; D is unresolved. The V end lost 2 bases, the J end lost 1 base, and 5 bases lay between the germline ends. The CDR3 covers 13 residues. Per the germline V gene, CDR1 is WSHSY and CDR2 is SAAADI. The CDR3 region is CASSEVGNTEAFF. CDR3 in DNA: TGCGCCAGCAGTGAGGTCGGGAACACTGAAGCTTTCTTT.

The V gene is TRBV6-2 or TRBV6-3, the J gene TRBJ1-1; D is uncertain. The CDR3 is 13 amino acids. V dropped 0 bases and J dropped 5 bases, with 7 bases sitting between them. Per the germline V gene, CDR1 is MNHEY and CDR2 is SVGEGT. The CDR3: CASSYSTGTEAFF. CDR3 coding DNA: TGTGCCAGCAGTTACTCGACTGGGACTGAAGCTTTCTTT.

The chain is built from TRBV9 and TRBJ1-6; D is perhaps TRBD1 (6 bases). Between the trimmed V and J ends, which lost 4 bases and 8 bases, there was a span of 13 bases. CDR1 SGDLS and CDR2 YYNGEE come from the germline V gene. This CDR3 spans 14 amino acids. The CDR3 DNA sequence: TGTGCCAGCAGCCCTTACAGGGTTGATTCACCCCTCCACTTT. It is translated as CASSPYRVDSPLHF.

The rearrangement uses TRBV3-1 (or the pseudogene TRBV3-2) and TRBJ1-4, with 10 bases that match TRBD1. Germline assignment: CDR1 LGHDT and CDR2 YNNKEL (reference sequence). CDR3 length: 16 amino acids. Germline trimming cut 1 base from V and 4 bases from J; bases unmatched to any gene: 3. The CDR3 DNA sequence: TGTGCCAGCAGCCAAGTCGGACAGGGGGGTAATGAAAAACTGTTTTTT. Encoded protein: CASSQVGQGGNEKLFF.

This clone was seen at least ten times. This chain joins TRBV21-1 and TRBJ2-7; the table's TRBD2 call for D was not verified on the DNA. TRBV21-1 counts as a pseudogene. The CDR3 covers 17 residues. Here the CDR3 DNA reads TGTGCCAGCAGCATACAACGTCTAGCGGGGCATATTTACGAGCAGTACTTC. Protein product: CASSIQRLAGHIYEQYF.

The chain employs TRBV3-1 (or the pseudogene TRBV3-2) and TRBJ2-3; TRBD2 matches at 9 bases. V lost 0 bases and J lost 8; bases outside the gene matches: 9. The CDR3 has 16 residues. Germline lookup yields CDR1 LGHDT and CDR2 YNNKEL (reference sequence). CDR3 protein: CASSQEGGLARTTQYF. The CDR3 DNA is TGTGCCAGCAGCCAAGAAGGGGGACTAGCTCGAACTACGCAGTATTTT.

The chain carries TRBV5-1 and TRBJ2-5, with TRBD1 as a possible D gene (5 bases). Between the trimmed V and J ends, which lost 0 bases and 4 bases, there was a span of 10 bases. This CDR3 region has 14 residues. Germline V gene data show CDR1 as SGHRS and CDR2 as YFSETQ. CDR3 bases: TGCGCCAGCAGCTTGGGGACACGTTCAGAGACCCAGTACTTC. Protein: CASSLGTRSETQYF.

The rearrangement uses TRBV28 and TRBJ2-6, with D unclear. V dropped 7 bases and J dropped 0 bases, with 10 bases sitting between them. The germline V gene has CDR1 MDHEN and CDR2 SYDVKM. The CDR3 extends over 15 amino acids. The CDR3 nucleotides read TGTGCCAGCAATCAGTGGAGCTCTGGGGCCAACGTCCTGACTTTC. Amino acid sequence: CASNQWSSGANVLTF. The variable domain in full, completed from reference TRBV28 and TRBJ2-6, reads DVKVTQSSRYLVKRTGEKVFLECVQDMDHENMFWYRQDPGLGLRLIYFSYDVKMKEKGDIPEGYSVSREKKERFSLILESASTNQTSMYLCASNQWSSGANVLTFGAGSRLTVL.

V and J are TRBV4-1 and TRBJ1-5; D gene uncertain. In germline, CDR1 is MGHRA, CDR2 YSYEKL. This CDR3 spans 15 amino acids. Trimming removed 0 bases at V and 4 bases at J, with 10 bases between. The CDR3 region is CASSQDWQLNQPQHF. CDR3 in DNA: TGCGCCAGCAGCCAAGATTGGCAGTTGAATCAGCCCCAGCATTTT.

The rearrangement uses TRBV7-2 and TRBJ1-1; unclear D gene. With 2 bases removed from V and 1 base from J, the gap between germline ends came to 8 bases. Germline V gene lookup returns CDR1 SGHTA and CDR2 FQGNSA. This CDR3 is 14 amino acids long. CDR3 protein: CASSLLYKNTEAFF. The CDR3 nucleotides read TGTGCCAGCAGCTTACTATATAAGAACACTGAAGCTTTCTTT. Full variable domain (missing parts from reference TRBV7-2 and TRBJ1-1): GAGVSQSPSNKVTEKGKDVELRCDPISGHTALYWYRQSLGQGLEFLIYFQGNSAPDKSGLPSDRFSAERTGGSVSTLTIQRTQQEDSAVYLCASSLLYKNTEAFFGQGTRLTVV.

The chain employs TRBV6-5 and TRBJ2-3; weak D call: TRBD2 (6 bases). Germline CDR1 MNHEY, CDR2 SVGAGI. This CDR3 is 15 amino acids long. The germline V and J ends were trimmed by 6 bases and 0 bases, with 13 bases remaining between them. DNA of the CDR3: TGTGCCAGCAGGAATAGCGGCGCTAGCACAGATACGCAGTATTTT. Translating gives CASRNSGASTDTQYF.

The V and J genes are TRBV19 and TRBJ2-1, with D uncertain. V lost 5 bases, J lost 9 bases, and 11 bases lay in between. Germline CDR1 is LNHDA and CDR2 is SQIVND (reference sequence). The CDR3 sequence is 12 residues long. For the CDR3, the DNA is TGTGCCAGTAGTGCCACGCTTAGTGAGCAGTTCTTC. Encoded protein: CASSATLSEQFF. Variable domain in full (rest from reference TRBV19 and TRBJ2-1): DGGITQSPKYLFRKEGQNVTLSCEQNLNHDAMYWYRQDPGQGLRLIYYSQIVNDFQKGDIAEGYSVSREKKESFPLTVTSAQKNPTAFYLCASSATLSEQFFGPGTRLTVL.

The CDR3, as DNA: TGTGCCAGCAGCGAACGGGGGAGCTCCTACAATGAGCAGTTCTTC. This sequence encodes CASSERGSSYNEQFF. The chain employs TRBV7-9 and TRBJ2-1; perhaps TRBD2 as D (6 bases). Looked up from germline, CDR1 is SEHNR and CDR2 is FQNEAQ (reference sequence). Trimming shortened V by 5 bases and J by 0 bases, and 11 bases separated the two germline ends. This CDR3 comprises 15 residues.

The genes are TRBV19 and TRBJ1-2; D might be TRBD1 (6 bases). This CDR3 is 12 amino acids long. The germline gives CDR1 LNHDA, CDR2 SQIVND (reference sequence). Trimming left V 7 bases short and J 4 bases short, with 10 bases between. The CDR3 DNA sequence: TGTGCCAGTACCAAGACAGGCTATGGCTACACCTTC. It encodes CASTKTGYGYTF.

J is TRBJ1-6 and V is TRBV5-6; 8 nucleotides agree with TRBD1. V lost 1 base and J lost 5; bases outside the gene matches: 5. The CDR3 consists of 16 residues. Germline CDR1 and CDR2: SGHDT and YYEEEE. DNA of the CDR3: TGTGCCAGCAGCTTGATCGGGACAGGCCATAATTCACCCCTCCACTTT. Its protein product is CASSLIGTGHNSPLHF. The full variable domain, its missing parts supplied by reference TRBV5-6 and TRBJ1-6, is DAGVTQSPTHLIKTRGQQVTLRCSPKSGHDTVSWYQQALGQGPQFIFQYYEEEERQRGNFPDRFSGHQFPNYSSELNVNALLLGDSALYLCASSLIGTGHNSPLHFGNGTRLTVT.

This chain connects TRBV29-1 to TRBJ2-5, with TRBD1 matching over 8 bases. Germline CDR1 reads SQVTM; CDR2 reads ANQGSEA. Trimming removed 6 bases from V and 5 bases from J; junction bases left unmatched: 5. The CDR3 is 12 amino acids. The CDR3 reads CSVDRGVETQYF. CDR3 nucleotide sequence: TGCAGCGTCGACAGGGGAGTGGAGACCCAGTACTTC.

V is TRBV18 and J is TRBJ2-2, with TRBD1 matching over 8 bases. The length of the CDR3 is 15 residues. The trim removed 4 bases at V and 2 bases at J, leaving 3 bases unmatched. Germline CDR1 is KGHSH and CDR2 is LQKENI. CDR3 DNA: TGTGCCAGCTCACGAGGGACAGGCAACACCGGGGAGCTGTTTTTT. The encoded protein is CASSRGTGNTGELFF.

The J gene is TRBJ2-7, the V gene TRBV25-1; TRBD1 aligns across 8 bases. Looked up from germline, CDR1 is MGHDK and CDR2 is SYGVNS. V lost 6 bases and J lost 4; bases outside the gene matches: 11. This CDR3 has 15 amino acids. This CDR3 is CASRKSEGQAYEQYF. CDR3 DNA sequence: TGTGCCAGCAGGAAGTCCGAGGGACAGGCATACGAGCAGTACTTC.

The chain has TRBV7-9 and TRBJ2-7; D possibly corresponds to TRBD1 (6 bases). Trimming left V 8 bases short and J 3 bases short, with 14 bases between. The CDR3 has 13 amino acids. Germline CDR1 reads SEHNR; CDR2 reads FQNEAQ (reference sequence). DNA for the CDR3: TGTGCCAGCTCCCGGACAGACGACTACGAGCAGTACTTC. It translates to CASSRTDDYEQYF. The full variable domain, in which reference TRBV7-9 and TRBJ2-7 provide the parts outside the CDR3, is DTGVSQNPRHKITKRGQNVTFRCDPISEHNRLYWYRQTLGQGPEFLTYFQNEAQLEKSRLLSDRFSAERPKGSFSTLEIQRTEQGDSAMYLCASSRTDDYEQYFGPGTRLTVT.

This chain links TRBV27 with TRBJ1-5; D not resolved. The germline V and J ends were trimmed by 2 bases and 2 bases, with 7 bases remaining between them. Germline V lookup: CDR1 MNHEY, CDR2 SMNVEV (reference sequence). The CDR3 is 14 amino acids. The CDR3 nucleotides read TGTGCCAGCAGTTTAGAGATGGGCAATCAGCCCCAGCATTTT. Its translation: CASSLEMGNQPQHF.